A single sample is the source of the 4 T cell receptor beta chains below, sequenced in a study of T cell repertoires in cytomegalovirus infection (dated by TCRdb to the late 2010s). Sequencing instrument: Illumina HiSeq 1500. The public sequencing data were trimmed at Q25 with fastp and processed into clonotypes with MiXCR by TCRdb, which kept only in-frame beta chains. Each entry merges the rows of one CDR3 protein and shows their most common DNA and genes. The sample records some 400,000 distinct CDR3 sequences, 15% to 20% of which are singletons. The ten largest clones add up to approximately 8% of the sample. The sample consisted of PBMCs. The receptor source for this set is a human donor in good health (CMV status not recorded). Some clones in this sample may be carry-over from other donors' samples.

The rearrangement links TRBV20-1 to TRBJ2-7; TRBD2 aligns across 11 bases. J lost 6 bases, V lost 0 bases, and 7 bases had no gene match. Germline V gene sequence: CDR1 DFQATT, CDR2 SNEGSKA (reference sequence). The CDR3 loop spans 15 amino acids. The CDR3: CSARDRTSGSSEQYF. The CDR3 region has the DNA TGCAGTGCTAGAGACCGGACTAGCGGGTCGAGCGAGCAGTACTTC.

Only a few counts were recorded for this clonotype. The rearrangement links TRBV11-2 to TRBJ2-5; D unclear. V lost 2 bases and J 4 bases, leaving 14 bases between the germline ends. The length of the CDR3 is 15 residues. The germline gives CDR1 SGHAT, CDR2 FQNNGV. CDR3 DNA: TGTGCCAGCAGCTTACTGCCCCTAGTCCTAGAGACCCAGTACTTC. This gives the protein CASSLLPLVLETQYF.

This sequence joins TRBV20-1 and TRBJ1-1; TRBD1 is a possible D gene (5 bases). CDR1 and CDR2 from the germline V gene are DFQATT and SNEGSKA (reference sequence). Trimming left V 0 bases short and J 6 bases short, with 17 bases between. This CDR3 has 15 residues. The CDR3 DNA reads TGCAGTGCTAGAGATTTGAAGGGGCGGGGCTCTGAAGCTTTCTTT. Protein sequence: CSARDLKGRGSEAFF.

This CDR3 reads CASSQEALAYNEQFF. The CDR3 DNA sequence: TGCGCCAGCAGCCAAGAGGCTCTAGCCTACAATGAGCAGTTCTTC. The rearrangement uses TRBV4-1 and TRBJ2-1, with no clear D. Trimming removed 0 bases from V and 2 bases from J, with 8 bases in between. CDR1 and CDR2 (germline): MGHRA, YSYEKL. The CDR3 runs to 15 residues.